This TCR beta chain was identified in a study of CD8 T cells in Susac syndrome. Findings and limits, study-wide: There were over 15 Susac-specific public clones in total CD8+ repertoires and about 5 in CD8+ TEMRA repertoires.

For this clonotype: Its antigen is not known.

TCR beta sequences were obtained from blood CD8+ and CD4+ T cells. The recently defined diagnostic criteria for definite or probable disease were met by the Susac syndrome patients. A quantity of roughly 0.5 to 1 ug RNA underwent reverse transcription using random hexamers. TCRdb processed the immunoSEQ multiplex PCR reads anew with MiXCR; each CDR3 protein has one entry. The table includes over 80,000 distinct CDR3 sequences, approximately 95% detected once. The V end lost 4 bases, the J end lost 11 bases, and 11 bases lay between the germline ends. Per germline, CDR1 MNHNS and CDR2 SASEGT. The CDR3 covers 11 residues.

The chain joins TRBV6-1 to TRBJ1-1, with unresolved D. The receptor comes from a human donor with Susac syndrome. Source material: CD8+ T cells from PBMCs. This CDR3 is CASSGGDEAFF. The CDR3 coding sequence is TGTGCCAGCAGTGGTGGCGATGAGGCTTTCTTT.